Listed here are 28 T cell receptor beta chains from one sample, sequenced in a study of OX40 agonist ivuxolimab in advanced cancers. Repertoires were generated with immunoSEQ multiplex PCR, while TCRdb's copy carries only in-frame clones and drops some. There are approximately 84,000 clones in the sample; 89% occur only once, and less than 0.2% lies in the top ten. This specimen consisted of CD4+ or CD8+ T cells sorted from blood, obtained in a trial of the OX40 agonist ivuxolimab. The receptors come from an adult with an advanced solid tumor such as melanoma, head and neck, liver or kidney cancer.

The rearrangement joins TRBV4-1 to TRBJ1-2, with 8 bases matching TRBD1. Germline assignment: CDR1 MGHRA and CDR2 YSYEKL. The CDR3 covers 14 residues. V was pared by 4 bases and J by 2 bases, with 3 bases of the junction left unmatched. The CDR3 here is CASSPGQGNYGYTF. The CDR3 DNA is TGCGCCAGCAGCCCAGGACAGGGAAACTATGGCTACACCTTC.

The gene calls are TRBV27 and TRBJ1-1, with 9 bases identical to TRBD1. Germline V lookup: CDR1 MNHEY, CDR2 SMNVEV (reference sequence). CDR3 size: 14 residues. V shed 6 bases and J 6 bases; nucleotides not matched to a gene: 8. The CDR3 nucleotides read TGTGCCAGCAGACCCTACAGGGGGCATCCTGAAGCTTTCTTT. Translated, it gives CASRPYRGHPEAFF.

This clone was detected once. The V gene is TRBV20-1, the J gene TRBJ2-1; tentatively, D is TRBD1 or TRBD2 (5 bases each). The CDR3 runs 10 residues. Between the trimmed V and J ends, which lost 4 bases and 12 bases, there was a span of 10 bases. Germline CDR1 DFQATT, CDR2 SNEGSKA (reference sequence). The CDR3: CSAKPGAQFF. CDR3 in DNA: TGCAGTGCTAAGCCCGGGGCGCAGTTCTTC.

This sequence joins TRBV10-1 and TRBJ2-1; 8 bases agree with TRBD2. Germline assignment: CDR1 WNHNN and CDR2 SYGVQD (reference sequence). This CDR3 region has 14 residues. V shed 3 bases and J 2 bases; nucleotides not matched to a gene: 0. CDR3 residues: CASSDGGAYNEQFF. In nucleotides, the CDR3 is TGCGCCAGCAGTGACGGGGGGGCCTACAATGAGCAGTTCTTC.

This chain connects TRBV5-1 to TRBJ1-4, with D possibly being TRBD1 (6 bases). The V end lost 3 bases, the J end lost 4 bases, and 10 bases lay between the germline ends. Germline CDR1 SGHRS, CDR2 YFSETQ. The CDR3 consists of 14 residues. CDR3: CASSWQGGNEKLFF. The CDR3 DNA follows: TGCGCCAGCAGCTGGCAAGGGGGTAATGAAAAACTGTTTTTT.

This rearrangement joins TRBV25-1 to TRBJ2-7; D possibly corresponds to TRBD1 (6 bases). Per germline, CDR1 MGHDK and CDR2 SYGVNS. V dropped 0 bases and J dropped 1 base, with 10 bases sitting between them. The CDR3 is made up of 15 amino acids. The CDR3 is CASSEYGTQSYEQYF. CDR3 nucleotide sequence: TGTGCCAGCAGTGAATACGGGACACAATCCTACGAGCAGTACTTC.

This clone was seen a handful of times. This chain uses TRBV4-1 with TRBJ1-6, with 8 bases identical to TRBD1. This CDR3 contains 15 residues. J gave up 7 bases and V 4 bases, and 6 bases lay outside the gene matches. CDR1 and CDR2 (germline): MGHRA, YSYEKL. CDR3: CASSRGTGENSPLHF. CDR3 DNA sequence: TGCGCCAGCAGCCGGGGGACAGGAGAGAATTCACCCCTCCACTTT.

The chain employs TRBV6-1 and TRBJ2-5, with 10 nucleotides matching TRBD2. The CDR3 contains 16 residues. Trimming removed 1 base from V and 1 base from J; junction bases left unmatched: 3. CDR1 and CDR2 from the germline V gene are MNHNS and SASEGT. CDR3 sequence (DNA): TGTGCCAGCAGTGAAGACATAGCGGGGGGCCAAGAGACCCAGTACTTC. Residues: CASSEDIAGGQETQYF.

V usage is TRBV2 and J usage is TRBJ2-1; the match to TRBD2 covers 7 bases. The V segment lost 10 bases and the J segment 2 bases; nucleotides outside the gene matches: 5. Per germline, CDR1 SNHLY and CDR2 FYNNEI. CDR3 size: 13 residues. CDR3 residues: CAIMTSPYNEQFF. Written as DNA, the CDR3 is TGTGCCATAATGACTAGCCCCTACAATGAGCAGTTCTTC.

The V call is TRBV5-1, the J call TRBJ2-2; D not resolved. This CDR3 has 15 amino acids. Germline assignment: CDR1 SGHRS and CDR2 YFSETQ. The V gene lost 0 bases and the J gene lost 3 bases, with 9 bases spanning the gap. The CDR3 sequence is CASSLGGPDTGELFF. For the CDR3, the DNA is TGCGCCAGCAGCTTGGGCGGCCCGGACACCGGGGAGCTGTTTTTT.

The chain carries TRBV18 and TRBJ1-4; possibly TRBD1 for D (5 bases). Germline loops: CDR1 KGHSH, CDR2 LQKENI. The V and J ends lost 2 bases and 4 bases respectively, with 11 bases between them. This CDR3 spans 15 amino acids. The CDR3 DNA sequence: TGTGCCAGCTCACCATTACGACAGTTTAATGAAAAACTGTTTTTT. Translation gives CASSPLRQFNEKLFF.

This rearrangement joins TRBV7-9 to TRBJ1-3; a weak D match, TRBD1 (5 bases). V was trimmed by 3 bases and J by 1 base, leaving 13 bases between them. Germline V gene data show CDR1 as SEHNR and CDR2 as FQNEAQ (reference sequence). The CDR3 runs to 16 residues. The CDR3 protein is CASSFPRGYSGNTIYF. For the CDR3, the DNA is TGTGCCAGCAGCTTTCCCCGGGGCTATTCTGGAAACACCATATATTTT.

The chain is built from TRBV5-1 and TRBJ2-5; D is possibly TRBD1 or TRBD2 (6 bases each). V shed 1 base and J shed 4 bases, with 17 bases lying between them. Germline V gene data show CDR1 as SGHRS and CDR2 as YFSETQ. The CDR3 spans 16 residues. The CDR3 here is CASSLMPRGQGETQYF. In nucleotides, the CDR3 is TGCGCCAGCAGCTTGATGCCTCGGGGGCAGGGAGAGACCCAGTACTTC.

The rearrangement links TRBV5-1 to TRBJ1-6; D is undetermined. V was cut by 4 bases and J by 5 bases, with 13 bases left in between. Germline assignment: CDR1 SGHRS and CDR2 YFSETQ. This CDR3 spans 15 amino acids. CDR3 bases: TGCGCCAGCAGCCCAAGGATCGGGAATAATTCACCCCTCCACTTT. Protein sequence: CASSPRIGNNSPLHF.

The chain combines TRBV27 with TRBJ2-1, with D possibly TRBD1 on 7 matching bases. Trimming pared 6 bases from V and 2 bases from J, leaving 14 bases between. The V gene's germline CDR1 is MNHEY and CDR2 SMNVEV (reference sequence). The CDR3 has 15 amino acids. The CDR3 here is CASRVQGRTYNEQFF. CDR3 nucleotide sequence: TGTGCCAGCAGAGTACAGGGGAGGACCTACAATGAGCAGTTCTTC.

The chain employs TRBV11-2 and TRBJ1-3; D ambiguous. Trimming took 8 bases from V and 0 from J, leaving 5 bases between them. CDR1 and CDR2 from the germline V gene are SGHAT and FQNNGV. CDR3 size: 12 residues. CDR3 in DNA: TGTGCCAGCGAGAGCTCTGGAAACACCATATATTTT. Translation gives CASESSGNTIYF.

The chain uses TRBV29-1 and TRBJ2-2; D might be TRBD1 or TRBD2, each matching 5 bases. The CDR3 is 14 amino acids. CDR1 is SQVTM, CDR2 ANQGSEA, per germline. With 3 bases removed from V and 0 bases from J, the gap between germline ends came to 8 bases. The CDR3 region is CSVEGPANTGELFF. For the CDR3, the DNA is TGCAGCGTTGAGGGACCGGCGAACACCGGGGAGCTGTTTTTT.

In its sample, this clone was seen once. The chain uses TRBV6-6 and TRBJ2-3, with D hard to call. This CDR3 has 12 amino acids. Trimming stripped 7 bases from V and 1 base from J, with 6 bases between. Germline V lookup: CDR1 MNHNY, CDR2 SVGAGI (reference sequence). CDR3 protein: CASTPGTDTQYF. The CDR3 DNA reads TGTGCCAGCACCCCGGGCACAGATACGCAGTATTTT.

This chain links TRBV9 with TRBJ1-6; D is possibly TRBD1 (5 bases). The CDR3 contains 15 residues. V lost 2 bases and J 9 bases, leaving 15 bases between the germline ends. Germline values: CDR1 SGDLS, CDR2 YYNGEE. For the CDR3, the DNA is TGTGCCAGCAGCGTCAGGGACGGTCCTGGTTCACCCCTCCACTTT. Protein sequence: CASSVRDGPGSPLHF.

In its sample, this clone was seen a few times. V is TRBV6-1 and J is TRBJ1-6, with 10 bases fitting TRBD1. The CDR3 consists of 16 residues. With V trimmed by 2 bases and J by 8 bases, 6 bases remained unmatched. CDR1 is MNHNS, CDR2 SASEGT, per germline. Here the CDR3 reads CASSESTGQGYSPLHF. The CDR3 DNA reads as TGTGCCAGCAGTGAATCTACGGGACAGGGGTATTCACCCCTCCACTTT.

The table lists this clone with a count of one. The V gene is TRBV7-9, the J gene TRBJ2-1; either TRBD1 or TRBD2 may fit D (6 bases each). Trimming took 5 bases from V and 2 from J, leaving 25 bases between them. CDR3 length equals 19 residues. Germline V CDR1 and CDR2: SEHNR, FQNEAQ (reference sequence). CDR3 in DNA: TGTGCCAGCAGCGCCCAGGGGCTGCGGCGGGGTGCCACCTACAATGAGCAGTTCTTC. This codes for CASSAQGLRRGATYNEQFF.

V usage is TRBV19 and J usage is TRBJ1-1; D is perhaps TRBD1 (5 bases). Trimming pared 6 bases from V and 1 base from J, leaving 21 bases between. Germline CDR1 LNHDA, CDR2 SQIVND (reference sequence). This CDR3 spans 17 amino acids. CDR3 DNA: TGTGCCAGTAGACCCGATCGGAGGGCCAGGGAGAACACTGAAGCTTTCTTT. This encodes CASRPDRRARENTEAFF.

V and J are TRBV20-1 and TRBJ2-4; D unresolved. Deletions cut 3 bases from V and 7 bases from J, with 7 bases between. Germline V gene sequence: CDR1 DFQATT, CDR2 SNEGSKA (reference sequence). The CDR3 covers 11 residues. This chain's CDR3 is CSASLGNIQYF. The CDR3 DNA reads as TGCAGTGCTAGCCTGGGGAACATTCAGTACTTC.

The chain uses TRBV5-6 and TRBJ2-7, with a possible D match to TRBD1 (5 bases). The CDR3 extends over 14 amino acids. The germline gives CDR1 SGHDT, CDR2 YYEEEE. Between the trimmed V and J ends, which lost 1 base and 4 bases, there was a span of 12 bases. As DNA, the CDR3 is TGTGCCAGCAGCTTGAACGCAGGGAAATACGAGCAGTACGTC. It yields the protein CASSLNAGKYEQYV.

The chain is built from TRBV11-3 and TRBJ2-7; no clear D. Per germline, CDR1 SGHNT and CDR2 YENEEA. Trimming removed 0 bases at V and 5 bases at J, with 8 bases between. The CDR3 consists of 13 residues. The CDR3 loop reads CASSLEWTDEQYF. CDR3 sequence (DNA): TGTGCCAGCAGCTTAGAGTGGACGGACGAGCAGTACTTC.

The chain recombines TRBV6-4 with TRBJ2-1; either TRBD1 or TRBD2 may supply D (6 bases each). V shed 4 bases and J shed 7 bases, with 17 bases lying between them. The CDR3 extends over 15 amino acids. Per the germline V gene, CDR1 is MRHNA and CDR2 is SNTAGT. This chain's CDR3 is CASSAQGTGLNEQFF. DNA of the CDR3: TGTGCCAGCAGTGCCCAGGGGACTGGTTTAAATGAGCAGTTCTTC.

The chain couples TRBV7-2 to TRBJ2-3; TRBD2 aligns across 7 bases. With V trimmed by 0 bases and J by 7 bases, 7 bases remained unmatched. The CDR3 is 15 amino acids. Germline loops: CDR1 SGHTA, CDR2 FQGNSA. CDR3 bases: TGTGCCAGCAGCTTAGCGGGGGGGTACCAGTATACGCAGTATTTT. Protein product: CASSLAGGYQYTQYF.

This chain uses TRBV18 with TRBJ1-5; TRBD1 is a possible D gene (6 bases). The V gene's germline CDR1 is KGHSH and CDR2 LQKENI. The CDR3 runs 16 residues. Trimming removed 2 bases from V and 7 bases from J, with 18 bases in between. The CDR3 bases are TGTGCCAGCTCACCAGCAATACAGGGTTTCGCGCAGCCCCAGCATTTT. This codes for CASSPAIQGFAQPQHF.